This T cell receptor (beta chain) appears in the sequencing data of a study of response to subunit inactivated influenza vaccine. TCRdb passed the RT-PCR reads through MiXCR, listing each CDR3 protein once. The sample contains roughly 500,000 distinct CDR3 sequences, around 21% of which appear only once. The germline V gene encodes CDR1 SGHRS and CDR2 YFSETQ. With 0 bases removed from V and 6 bases from J, the gap between germline ends came to 15 bases. The CDR3 has 16 residues. This sample also belongs to another study, concerning T cells expressing NK-cell markers. Turning to that study: UMIs were included in TCR beta cDNA generated by 5'RACE template switching.

Material: CD4+ T cells sorted from PBMCs, obtained roughly 12 days after vaccination. This chain links TRBV5-1 with TRBJ2-2; tentatively, D is TRBD1 (6 bases). This TCR derives from a man over 45 who received an inactivated influenza vaccine. In nucleotides, the CDR3 is TGCGCCAGCAGCTTGGGTACAGGGATGGTCGCCGGGGAGCTGTTTTTT. Protein sequence: CASSLGTGMVAGELFF.